This T cell receptor (beta chain) was sequenced in a study of CD8 T cells in Susac syndrome. This clonotype was seen only a few times. The CDR3 has 14 residues. The germline CDR1 and CDR2 sequences are MNHEY and SMNVEV (reference sequence). The V segment lost 2 bases and the J segment 7 bases; nucleotides outside the gene matches: 5. RNA amounts of roughly 0.5 to 1 ug underwent reverse transcription with random hexamers. With immunoSEQ multiplex PCR, TCR beta CDR3 was amplified across 54 Vbeta and 13 Jbeta. TCRdb re-called the immunoSEQ multiplex PCR reads through MiXCR, storing one row per CDR3 protein. This sample yields about 280,000 distinct CDR3 sequences, of which around 83% are seen a single time; around 0.11% belongs to the top ten. From blood CD8+ and CD4+ T cells, TCR beta sequences were generated. The multiple sclerosis controls consisted of treatment-naive patients with relapsing-remitting disease, either stable or active. Negative isolation was used for CD8+ and CD4+ T cells, and FACS enrichment was applied to TEMRA cells.

This receptor was taken from a human donor with multiple sclerosis. Sequencing input: CD8+ T cells from PBMCs. The chain couples TRBV27 to TRBJ2-1; TRBD1 aligns across 7 bases. Here the CDR3 DNA reads TGTGCCAGCAGTTTAAGACAGGGAGATAATGAGCAGTTCTTC. This gives the protein CASSLRQGDNEQFF.